The 10 T cell receptor beta chains listed next were all sequenced from one sample in a study of human T cells and chemical hapten exposure (dated by TCRdb to the early 2020s). To prepare the library, RACE was applied. Sequencing used a NextSeq 500. The public reads were run again by TCRdb, first through fastp at Q25 and then through MiXCR, and only productive beta chains were kept. Every CDR3 protein is listed once, alongside the most common genes and DNA of its rows. This sample comprises some 330,000 distinct CDR3 sequences, 4.5% to 7% of them detected only once. The ten largest clones take up more than 8% of the sample. Explained via the paper, the time point label denotes: pre-sensitization, week 0. The treatment or condition label, as the study defines it: therapeutic diphenylcyclopropenone sensitization with weekly scalp DPC. This specimen consisted of whole blood, obtained in connection with sensitization to the hapten diphenylcyclopropenone (DPC). The origin of the receptors is a woman between 18 and 29 years old with alopecia areata. Some clones in this sample may be carry-over from other donors' samples.

This clonotype showed up just a few times. The chain uses TRBV27 and TRBJ2-3; 15 bases match TRBD2. The germline V gene encodes CDR1 MNHEY and CDR2 SMNVEV (reference sequence). The CDR3 is 15 amino acids. The V and J ends lost 6 bases and 5 bases, in that order; junction bases with no gene match: 3. CDR3 sequence: CASSEGLAGGDTQYF. The CDR3 bases are TGTGCCAGCAGCGAGGGACTAGCGGGGGGAGATACGCAGTATTTT.

The V and J genes are TRBV7-6 and TRBJ2-3, with D possibly matching TRBD1 (6 bases). Trimming left V 1 base short and J 0 bases short, with 14 bases between. Germline values: CDR1 SGHVS, CDR2 FNYEAQ. The CDR3 spans 17 residues. The CDR3 DNA follows: TGTGCCAGCAGCTTAGAAGTTGGACAGTCTAGCACAGATACGCAGTATTTT. It translates to CASSLEVGQSSTDTQYF.

This clonotype was recorded a few times. J is TRBJ2-3 and V is TRBV4-2; no definite D call. The CDR3 loop spans 15 amino acids. The ends were cut back, 4 bases at V and 0 bases at J, with 11 bases in the middle. Germline V gives CDR1 LGHNA, CDR2 YNFKEQ. The CDR3 DNA is TGTGCCAGCAGCCTCCAGAGACCTAGCACAGATACGCAGTATTTT. Translated, it gives CASSLQRPSTDTQYF.

Many counts were recorded for this clonotype. The chain links TRBV12-3 or TRBV12-4 to TRBJ1-4, with 12 bases lining up with TRBD1. The CDR3 is 17 amino acids. Germline trimming cut 4 bases from V and 4 bases from J; bases unmatched to any gene: 7. CDR3 loop: CASSSGTGGFSNEKLFF. In DNA, the CDR3 is TGTGCCAGCAGTTCTGGGACAGGGGGCTTTAGTAATGAAAAACTGTTTTTT.

This clonotype was seen repeatedly, ten times or more. CDR3 nucleotide sequence: TGTGCCAGCAGCCCTCCTTCACAGGGAGACATCCTGACTTTC. It is translated as CASSPPSQGDILTF. This chain joins TRBV6-5 and TRBJ2-6, with TRBD1 as a possible D gene (6 bases). Looked up from germline, CDR1 is MNHEY and CDR2 is SVGAGI. V dropped 6 bases and J dropped 14 bases, with 20 bases sitting between them. The CDR3 contains 14 residues.

This clonotype was seen at least ten times. The J gene is TRBJ1-3, the V gene TRBV7-2; D is perhaps TRBD1 (5 bases). CDR1 SGHTA and CDR2 FQGNSA come from the germline V gene. The V end was cut by 1 base, the J end by 9 bases, with 10 bases between. This CDR3 has 13 residues. The CDR3 is CASSLGGEGTIYF. Written as DNA, the CDR3 is TGTGCCAGCAGCTTAGGGGGCGAGGGCACCATATATTTT. Full variable domain (rest looked up from reference TRBV7-2 and TRBJ1-3): GAGVSQSPSNKVTEKGKDVELRCDPISGHTALYWYRQSLGQGLEFLIYFQGNSAPDKSGLPSDRFSAERTGGSVSTLTIQRTQQEDSAVYLCASSLGGEGTIYFGEGSWLTVV.

This clonotype was recorded many times. The chain combines TRBV6-5 with TRBJ2-7, with 10 bases aligning to TRBD1. V lost 6 bases and J lost 5; bases outside the gene matches: 7. Germline V gives CDR1 MNHEY, CDR2 SVGAGI. There are 14 residues in the CDR3. The CDR3 nucleotides read TGTGCCAGCAGCCAGACAGGGGGCAGAGACGAGCAGTACTTC. Amino acid sequence: CASSQTGGRDEQYF.

This clonotype was observed a few times. The chain couples TRBV27 to TRBJ1-3, with TRBD1 as a possible D gene (5 bases). CDR1 and CDR2 (germline): MNHEY, SMNVEV (reference sequence). V was shortened by 5 bases and J by 0 bases, with 14 bases between the two germline ends. This CDR3 has 16 residues. This CDR3 is CASSATDSRSGNTIYF. The CDR3 coding sequence is TGTGCCAGCAGTGCAACCGACAGTCGCTCTGGAAACACCATATATTTT.

J is TRBJ1-5 and V is TRBV7-2, with TRBD1 matching 9 bases. V trimming: 5 bases; J trimming: 2 bases; junction bases outside the gene matches: 4. CDR3 length: 15 amino acids. Germline assignment: CDR1 SGHTA and CDR2 FQGNSA. The CDR3 here is CASSTRQGGNQPQHF. CDR3 DNA sequence: TGTGCCAGCAGCACCCGACAGGGGGGCAATCAGCCCCAGCATTTT.

This rearrangement joins TRBV10-3 to TRBJ1-2; TRBD1 matches 9 bases. The V gene's germline CDR1 is ENHRY and CDR2 SYGVKD. There are 15 residues in the CDR3. The trim removed 5 bases at V and 2 bases at J, leaving 6 bases unmatched. CDR3 amino acids: CAISTPGTGNYGYTF. CDR3 sequence (DNA): TGTGCCATCAGTACCCCCGGGACAGGGAACTATGGCTACACCTTC.